A single sample is the source of the 15 T cell receptor beta chains below, sequenced in a study of cytomegalovirus exposure and HLA in healthy donors. The PCR employed 60 Vbeta primers together with 13 Jbeta primers. Only in-frame clones appear in the TCRdb table, and some are missing; sequencing was by immunoSEQ multiplex PCR. The table includes 200,000 to 250,000 clones, around 80% detected once. The sample taken for sequencing was PBMCs. The receptors come from a man between 25 and 39 years old in good health and CMV-seronegative.

The V and J genes are TRBV6-4 and TRBJ1-3; D is possibly TRBD1 (5 bases). CDR3 length: 15 residues. The V end lost 4 bases, the J end lost 0 bases, and 10 bases lay between the germline ends. Germline CDR1 MRHNA, CDR2 SNTAGT. CDR3: CASSGKGVSGNTIYF. The CDR3, as DNA: TGTGCCAGCAGTGGCAAAGGGGTCTCTGGAAACACCATATATTTT.

The V call is TRBV2, the J call TRBJ2-7; tentatively, D is TRBD1 (6 bases). Germline lookup yields CDR1 SNHLY and CDR2 FYNNEI. The CDR3 sequence is 15 residues long. V gave up 2 bases and J gave up 2 bases, with 13 bases separating them. The CDR3 DNA reads TGTGCCAGCAGTGAACAGGGGATCGGGGCCTACGAGCAGTACTTC. As protein: CASSEQGIGAYEQYF.

V usage is TRBV19 and J usage is TRBJ1-2; D is uncertain. V was shortened by 4 bases and J by 0 bases, with 12 bases between the two germline ends. This CDR3 region has 15 residues. In germline, CDR1 is LNHDA, CDR2 SQIVND (reference sequence). The CDR3: CASSTVTPANYGYTF. The CDR3 DNA follows: TGTGCCAGTAGTACCGTGACACCTGCTAACTATGGCTACACCTTC.

The chain has TRBV5-5 and TRBJ1-1; D gene ambiguous. The CDR3 has 14 amino acids. V was clipped by 0 bases and J by 1 base, with 7 bases between them. The germline gives CDR1 SGHKS, CDR2 YYEKEE (reference sequence). The CDR3 DNA follows: TGTGCCAGCAGCTTGGTACAAGAGAACACTGAAGCTTTCTTT. Translated, it gives CASSLVQENTEAFF.

This rearrangement joins TRBV10-3 to TRBJ2-5; 7 bases are shared with TRBD1. TRBJ2-7 matches the DNA end more closely, so the J call is doubtful. This CDR3 contains 15 residues. Germline V gives CDR1 ENHRY, CDR2 SYGVKD. This CDR3 reads CAISEGRGFSYEQYF. In nucleotides, the CDR3 is TGTGCCATCAGTGAGGGCAGGGGGTTTTCCTACGAGCAGTACTTC.

Concerning this clone itself: A junction end diverges from the germline sequence, so it may reflect a read error. DNA of the CDR3: TGTGCCAGCAGACCCTCCGCTGGGGCTGGGGCCAGCGTCCTGACTTTC. Translation gives CASRPSAGAGASVLTF. This chain joins TRBV28 and TRBJ2-6; maybe TRBD1 (5 bases). This CDR3 has 16 residues. Germline CDR1 MDHEN, CDR2 SYDVKM.

The rearrangement joins TRBV5-1 to TRBJ2-3; a possible D gene is TRBD2 (6 bases). The germline V and J ends were trimmed by 10 bases and 1 base, with 16 bases remaining between them. The CDR3 has 14 residues. Looked up from germline, CDR1 is SGHRS and CDR2 is YFSETQ. The CDR3 DNA reads as TGCGCCGGTAAACTTTCGGGGGGCACAGATACGCAGTATTTT. Translating it yields CAGKLSGGTDTQYF. The full variable domain, rest sourced from reference TRBV5-1 and TRBJ2-3, is KAGVTQTPRYLIKTRGQQVTLSCSPISGHRSVSWYQQTPGQGLQFLFEYFSETQRNKGNFPGRFSGRQFSNSRSEMNVSTLELGDSALYLCAGKLSGGTDTQYFGPGTRLTVL.

The rearrangement uses TRBV6-6 and TRBJ2-7; D ambiguous. The CDR3 is 13 residues long. Trimming left V 8 bases short and J 2 bases short, with 13 bases between. The V gene's germline CDR1 is MNHNY and CDR2 SVGAGI (reference sequence). The CDR3 coding sequence is TGTGCCAGCGTTAGGAACAGTCCCTACGAGCAGTACTTC. Amino acid sequence: CASVRNSPYEQYF.

The CDR3 DNA is TGTGCCAGCAGCGGTGAGCGGGGGACCCCCAGTGAGCAGTTCTTC. This translates into CASSGERGTPSEQFF. The rearrangement joins TRBV9 to TRBJ2-1; 8 nucleotides agree with TRBD2. In germline, CDR1 is SGDLS, CDR2 YYNGEE. The CDR3 is 15 residues long. V shed 3 bases and J 9 bases; nucleotides not matched to a gene: 11.

The chain is built from TRBV6-7 and TRBJ1-1, with D possibly TRBD1 on 6 matching bases. TRBV6-7 is reported as an ORF; its role is uncertain. Trimming took off 4 bases at V and 0 bases at J, with 15 bases between the two ends. This CDR3 spans 16 amino acids. CDR3 bases: TGTGCCAGCAGTTCAAACAGGGAGATGGTGAACACTGAAGCTTTCTTT. Translation gives CASSSNREMVNTEAFF.

This clone was observed a few times. This sequence joins TRBV25-1 and TRBJ1-1, with TRBD1 matching 10 bases. V was pared by 4 bases and J by 1 base, with 6 bases of the junction left unmatched. Germline CDR1 MGHDK, CDR2 SYGVNS. This CDR3 has 16 residues. CDR3 in DNA: TGTGCCAGCAGTGTCGGACAGGGGGTCAGGAACACTGAAGCTTTCTTT. This codes for CASSVGQGVRNTEAFF.

The gene calls are TRBV6-6 and TRBJ2-7; D remains ambiguous. There are 14 residues in the CDR3. Germline values: CDR1 MNHNY, CDR2 SVGAGI (reference sequence). Trimming shortened V by 2 bases and J by 0 bases, and 8 bases separated the two germline ends. The CDR3 DNA reads as TGTGCCAGCAGTTACGGTTGGCTCTCCTACGAGCAGTACTTC. Protein product: CASSYGWLSYEQYF.

J is TRBJ1-5 and V is TRBV6-6; 8 bases agree with TRBD1. Germline CDR1 reads MNHNY; CDR2 reads SVGAGI (reference sequence). The ends lost 6 bases at V and 4 bases at J; junction bases unmatched: 5. The CDR3 length is 14 residues. The CDR3 sequence is CASRDRTGNQPQHF. CDR3 DNA: TGTGCCAGCAGGGATCGGACAGGGAATCAGCCCCAGCATTTT.

V is TRBV18 and J is TRBJ1-1; weak D call: TRBD1 (6 bases). Germline CDR1 and CDR2: KGHSH and LQKENI. Trimming cost V 2 bases and J 1 base, with 14 bases left between them. This CDR3 region has 16 residues. CDR3 in amino acids: CASSPTLVGGNTEAFF. The DNA for the CDR3 is TGTGCCAGCTCACCAACACTTGTAGGGGGGAACACTGAAGCTTTCTTT.

The chain employs TRBV7-8 and TRBJ1-2; D perhaps matches TRBD1 (6 bases). The germline gives CDR1 SGHVS, CDR2 FQNEAQ. The CDR3 is made up of 15 amino acids. Trimming removed 5 bases at V and 3 bases at J, with 16 bases between. Written as DNA, the CDR3 is TGTGCCAGCAGCGTGGGGCCGCAGGGGTACTATGGCTACACCTTC. Translation gives CASSVGPQGYYGYTF.